This is a list of T cell receptor beta chains from one sample in a study of T cell responses to AZD1222 COVID-19 vaccine. Using immunoSEQ multiplex PCR, the repertoire was profiled, and TCRdb retains in-frame clones only, with some absent. The sample lists about 150,000 clones; 90% were seen once. The sample consisted of peripheral blood, taken on day 0 of AZD1222 vaccination. These receptors were obtained from an adult in good health. Both conserved end residues are part of each CDR3. The D gene is left open where the match is weak. Not all rows give a size; the values are once, few, many and, for expanded clones, a class.

J,V,D,size,CDR3,DNA
TRBJ1-1,TRBV28,-,-,CASSWGGEAFF,TGTGCCAGCAGCTGGGGGGGGGAAGCTTTCTTT
TRBJ1-2,TRBV7-8,-,-,CASSLVPGDYGYTF,TGTGCCAGCAGCTTAGTTCCCGGAGACTATGGCTACACCTTC
TRBJ1-1,TRBV19,-,-,CASSIVGTQNTEAFF,TGTGCCAGTAGTATAGTGGGGACCCAGAACACTGAAGCTTTCTTT
TRBJ1-2,TRBV2,-,-,CASSVADYGYTF,TGTGCCAGCAGTGTTGCGGACTATGGCTACACCTTC
TRBJ1-1,TRBV25-1,-,once,CASSKGNTEAFF,TGTGCCAGCAGTAAGGGGAACACTGAAGCTTTCTTT
TRBJ1-1,TRBV12-3/TRBV12-4,-,-,CASSHVGNTEAFF,TGTGCCAGCAGTCACGTGGGGAACACTGAAGCTTTCTTT
TRBJ1-5,TRBV10-3,-,-,CAISESALEKRSNQPQHF,TGTGCCATCAGTGAGTCAGCCCTCGAAAAGCGAAGCAATCAGCCCCAGCATTTT
TRBJ1-5,TRBV24-1,TRBD1,-,CATNGTGGNQPQHF,TGTGCCACCAATGGGACAGGTGGCAATCAGCCCCAGCATTTT
TRBJ1-5,TRBV5-6,-,-,CASSPSFSSNQPQHF,TGTGCCAGCAGCCCGAGCTTTTCCTCCAATCAGCCCCAGCATTTT
TRBJ1-4,TRBV7-9,-,-,CASSFIRGEDEKLFF,TGTGCCAGCAGCTTTATTAGGGGGGAGGATGAAAAACTGTTTTTT
TRBJ1-1,TRBV7-9,-,-,CASGGQGNTEAFF,TGTGCCAGTGGGGGTCAGGGGAACACTGAAGCTTTCTTT
TRBJ2-1,TRBV5-1,-,-,CASNYNPAQDEQFF,TGCGCCAGCAACTATAATCCTGCACAGGATGAGCAGTTCTTC
TRBJ1-1,TRBV7-3,-,-,CASSEQGNTEAFF,TGTGCCAGCAGCGAACAGGGGAACACTGAAGCTTTCTTT
TRBJ2-1,TRBV7-9,-,-,CASSITGGNEQFF,TGTGCCAGCAGCATCACTGGTGGCAATGAGCAGTTCTTC
TRBJ1-3,TRBV29-1,TRBD1,-,CSATGDAGNTIYF,TGCAGCGCCACAGGGGACGCTGGAAACACCATATATTTT
TRBJ2-1,TRBV5-4,TRBD2,-,CASRLAGGYNEQFF,TGTGCCAGCAGGCTAGCGGGAGGATACAATGAGCAGTTCTTC
TRBJ2-7,TRBV10-1,-,-,CASSETRGKSSYEQYF,TGCGCCAGCAGTGAGACCCGGGGGAAAAGCTCCTACGAGCAGTACTTC